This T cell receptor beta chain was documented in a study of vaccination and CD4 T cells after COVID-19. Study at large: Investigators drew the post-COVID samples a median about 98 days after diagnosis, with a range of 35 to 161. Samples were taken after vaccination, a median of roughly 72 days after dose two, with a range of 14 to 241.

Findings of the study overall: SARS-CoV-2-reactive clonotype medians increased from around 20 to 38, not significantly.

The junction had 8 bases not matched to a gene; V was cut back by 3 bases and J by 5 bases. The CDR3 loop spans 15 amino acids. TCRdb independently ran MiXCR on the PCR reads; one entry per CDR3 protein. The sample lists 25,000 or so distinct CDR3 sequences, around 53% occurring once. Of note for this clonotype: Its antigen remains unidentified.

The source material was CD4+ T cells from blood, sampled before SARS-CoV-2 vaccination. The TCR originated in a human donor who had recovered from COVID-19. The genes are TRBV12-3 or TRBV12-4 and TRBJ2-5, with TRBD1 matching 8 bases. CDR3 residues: CASSFSGQGYETQYF. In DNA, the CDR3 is TGTGCCAGCAGTTTTTCCGGACAGGGTTACGAGACCCAGTACTTC.